A single sample is the source of the 20 T cell receptor beta chains below, sequenced in a study of cytomegalovirus exposure and HLA in healthy donors. Use of 60 Vbeta and 13 Jbeta primers characterized the PCR. Generated by immunoSEQ multiplex PCR, the TCRdb table keeps only in-frame clones and is missing some. The table records about 88,000 clones, roughly three quarters of them present only once. What was sequenced was PBMCs. Receptors originate from a woman aged 35 to 49 in good health and CMV-seronegative.

This chain links TRBV28 with TRBJ1-2; TRBD1 agrees at 8 bases. J was trimmed by 5 bases and V by 5 bases; bases with no gene match: 1. The CDR3 extends over 12 amino acids. In germline, CDR1 is MDHEN, CDR2 SYDVKM. CDR3 sequence reads: CASSGTGYGYTF. CDR3 nucleotide sequence: TGTGCCAGCAGTGGGACAGGTTATGGCTACACCTTC.

The chain carries TRBV27 and TRBJ1-1, with 8 bases aligning to TRBD1. There are 14 residues in the CDR3. Germline V CDR1 and CDR2: MNHEY, SMNVEV (reference sequence). Germline trimming cut 3 bases from V and 4 bases from J; bases unmatched to any gene: 4. The CDR3 loop is CASSLAGGSTEAFF. In nucleotides, the CDR3 is TGTGCCAGCAGTTTGGCAGGGGGCAGCACTGAAGCTTTCTTT.

The V and J genes are TRBV6-5 and TRBJ1-2; 7 positions agree with TRBD1. V was clipped by 5 bases and J by 5 bases; unmatched bases: 11. Germline loops: CDR1 MNHEY, CDR2 SVGAGI. The CDR3 loop spans 15 amino acids. CDR3 sequence reads: CASSRNRDRTYGYTF. CDR3 nucleotide sequence: TGTGCCAGCAGTCGAAATCGGGACAGAACGTATGGCTACACCTTC.

This chain links TRBV7-9 with TRBJ2-5, with TRBD2 matching 12 bases. V was pared by 9 bases and J by 5 bases, with 13 bases of the junction left unmatched. This CDR3 has 16 residues. Germline V gene sequence: CDR1 SEHNR, CDR2 FQNEAQ (reference sequence). The CDR3 loop reads CASKGTSGSWGETQYF. The CDR3, as DNA: TGTGCCAGTAAAGGGACTAGCGGGTCGTGGGGGGAGACCCAGTACTTC. The full variable domain, with the rest looked up from reference TRBV7-9 and TRBJ2-5, is DTGVSQNPRHKITKRGQNVTFRCDPISEHNRLYWYRQTLGQGPEFLTYFQNEAQLEKSRLLSDRFSAERPKGSFSTLEIQRTEQGDSAMYLCASKGTSGSWGETQYFGPGTRLLVL.

V is TRBV18 and J is TRBJ1-5; 9 bases align to TRBD1. The CDR3 consists of 14 residues. Germline CDR1 KGHSH, CDR2 LQKENI. Losses at the gene ends were 5 bases for V and 5 bases for J; bases not matched to a gene: 4. This CDR3 reads CASSNRGRDQPQHF. The CDR3 region has the DNA TGTGCCAGCTCAAACAGGGGGCGGGATCAGCCCCAGCATTTT. Full variable domain (missing parts from reference TRBV18 and TRBJ1-5): NAGVMQNPRHLVRRRGQEARLRCSPMKGHSHVYWYRQLPEEGLKFMVYLQKENIIDESGMPKERFSAEFPKEGPSILRIQQVVRGDSAAYFCASSNRGRDQPQHFGDGTRLSIL.

A single count supports this clone. The chain recombines TRBV29-1 with TRBJ2-1, with D tentatively TRBD1 (7 bases). The CDR3 contains 12 residues. V dropped 7 bases and J dropped 8 bases, with 15 bases sitting between them. CDR1 SQVTM and CDR2 ANQGSEA come from the germline V gene. CDR3: CSGQGGWDEQFF. CDR3 DNA: TGCAGCGGACAGGGAGGCTGGGATGAGCAGTTCTTC.

The gene calls are TRBV6-5 and TRBJ1-5, with D maybe TRBD1 (6 bases). The CDR3 loop spans 15 amino acids. Trimming stripped 6 bases from V and 0 bases from J, with 12 bases between. Per the germline V gene, CDR1 is MNHEY and CDR2 is SVGAGI. The CDR3 bases are TGTGCCAGCAGGCTACAGGGTTATAGCAATCAGCCCCAGCATTTT. It yields the protein CASRLQGYSNQPQHF.

The chain joins TRBV13 to TRBJ2-1; 7 bases match TRBD2. The V gene's germline CDR1 is PRHDT and CDR2 FYEKMQ (reference sequence). The CDR3 is 17 amino acids. V was pared by 2 bases and J by 7 bases, with 14 bases of the junction left unmatched. The CDR3 protein is CASSLSSGRGLGNEQFF. CDR3 in DNA: TGTGCCAGCAGCTTAAGTAGCGGGCGGGGATTGGGGAATGAGCAGTTCTTC.

CDR3 residues: CASSLAPGAINTEAFF. As DNA, the CDR3 is TGCGCCAGCAGCTTGGCCCCAGGGGCCATAAACACTGAAGCTTTCTTT. The V call is TRBV5-1, the J call TRBJ1-1, with D perhaps TRBD1 (6 bases). The ends were cut back, 0 bases at V and 2 bases at J, with 14 bases in the middle. This CDR3 is 16 amino acids long. CDR1 and CDR2 (germline): SGHRS, YFSETQ. The entire variable domain, with the rest obtained from reference TRBV5-1 and TRBJ1-1, is as follows: KAGVTQTPRYLIKTRGQQVTLSCSPISGHRSVSWYQQTPGQGLQFLFEYFSETQRNKGNFPGRFSGRQFSNSRSEMNVSTLELGDSALYLCASSLAPGAINTEAFFGQGTRLTVV.

This chain links TRBV19 with TRBJ1-4; D is uncertain. CDR3 size: 15 residues. Deletions cut 5 bases from V and 4 bases from J, with 14 bases between. Looked up from germline, CDR1 is LNHDA and CDR2 is SQIVND (reference sequence). DNA for the CDR3: TGTGCCAGTAGTTCCCGGGATAACGGTAATGAAAAACTGTTTTTT. Amino acids: CASSSRDNGNEKLFF. Combining the CDR3 with reference TRBV19 and TRBJ1-4 gives the whole variable domain DGGITQSPKYLFRKEGQNVTLSCEQNLNHDAMYWYRQDPGQGLRLIYYSQIVNDFQKGDIAEGYSVSREKKESFPLTVTSAQKNPTAFYLCASSSRDNGNEKLFFGSGTQLSVL.

This clone was recorded only once. The V and J genes are TRBV7-2 and TRBJ2-2, with 9 nucleotides matching TRBD2. The CDR3 is made up of 16 amino acids. V was clipped by 1 base and J by 4 bases; unmatched bases: 4. Per germline, CDR1 SGHTA and CDR2 FQGNSA. CDR3 sequence (DNA): TGTGCCAGCAGCTTAGAATTAGCGGGGGTCACCGGGGAGCTGTTTTTT. Its protein is CASSLELAGVTGELFF.

The gene calls are TRBV5-6 and TRBJ2-5; 11 bases fit TRBD2. V shed 0 bases and J 1 base; nucleotides not matched to a gene: 2. This CDR3 has 16 amino acids. Germline-derived CDR1 and CDR2 are SGHDT and YYEEEE. The CDR3 sequence is CASSLGLAGRQETQYF. CDR3 sequence (DNA): TGTGCCAGCAGCTTGGGACTAGCGGGGCGCCAAGAGACCCAGTACTTC.

The chain uses TRBV4-1 and TRBJ2-7; 12 bases map to TRBD2. Per germline, CDR1 MGHRA and CDR2 YSYEKL. The CDR3 contains 15 residues. J lost 2 bases, V lost 5 bases, and 4 bases had no gene match. CDR3 nucleotides: TGCGCCAGCAGCGTCCGGACTAGCGGGGCCTACGAGCAGTACTTC. Amino acid sequence: CASSVRTSGAYEQYF.

The rearrangement uses TRBV4-2 and TRBJ1-1, with 7 bases aligning to TRBD1. The CDR3 runs 15 residues. Per the germline V gene, CDR1 is LGHNA and CDR2 is YNFKEQ. The J segment lost 5 bases and the V segment lost 4 bases, leaving 10 bases of the junction unmatched. The CDR3 region is CASSRPPSGGTEAFF. The CDR3 DNA sequence: TGTGCCAGCAGCCGACCCCCCTCAGGGGGAACTGAAGCTTTCTTT.

This sequence joins TRBV6-1 and TRBJ1-2; perhaps TRBD1 as D (5 bases). V lost 0 bases to trimming and J lost 8 bases, with 13 bases between them. This CDR3 has 14 amino acids. CDR1 MNHNS and CDR2 SASEGT come from the germline V gene. This CDR3 is CASSEADGGEGYTF. The DNA for the CDR3 is TGTGCCAGCAGTGAAGCAGACGGGGGGGAAGGCTACACCTTC.

This clone was seen a few times. The chain is built from TRBV18 and TRBJ2-1; no clear D gene. Germline values: CDR1 KGHSH, CDR2 LQKENI. This CDR3 contains 17 residues. Between the trimmed V and J ends, which lost 0 bases and 0 bases, there was a span of 12 bases. CDR3 loop: CASSPPRVQSSYNEQFF. For the CDR3, the DNA is TGTGCCAGCTCACCACCGCGCGTTCAAAGCTCCTACAATGAGCAGTTCTTC. Based on the CDR3 plus reference TRBV18 and TRBJ2-1, the full variable domain is NAGVMQNPRHLVRRRGQEARLRCSPMKGHSHVYWYRQLPEEGLKFMVYLQKENIIDESGMPKERFSAEFPKEGPSILRIQQVVRGDSAAYFCASSPPRVQSSYNEQFFGPGTRLTVL.

With respect to this clone: Lacking the conserved final phenylalanine or tryptophan, this CDR3 likely reflects a read error. The genes are TRBV7-8 and TRBJ1-2; D perhaps matches TRBD1 (6 bases). Germline V gene data show CDR1 as SGHVS and CDR2 as FQNEAQ. The CDR3 has 13 amino acids. V gave up 7 bases and J gave up 7 bases, with 16 bases separating them. The CDR3 DNA follows: TGTGCCAGCAACCCGACAGGCCACGGTGGCTACACCGTC. Translated, it gives CASNPTGHGGYTV.

This clone was picked up a small number of times. The V call is TRBV11-2, the J call TRBJ1-2; the D gene is possibly TRBD1 (6 bases). CDR1 SGHAT and CDR2 FQNNGV come from the germline V gene. The CDR3 is made up of 13 amino acids. The germline V and J ends were trimmed by 4 bases and 6 bases, with 12 bases remaining between them. The CDR3 is CASSSTGQDGYTF. The CDR3 coding sequence is TGTGCCAGCAGCTCAACAGGGCAGGATGGCTACACCTTC.

The chain employs TRBV29-1 and TRBJ1-1, with D tentatively TRBD1 (5 bases). Trimming took 0 bases from V and 4 from J, leaving 12 bases between them. This CDR3 has 14 residues. Per the germline V gene, CDR1 is SQVTM and CDR2 is ANQGSEA. The CDR3 nucleotides are TGCAGCGTTGAAGATCCAGGGTCGAGCACTGAAGCTTTCTTT. Its protein product is CSVEDPGSSTEAFF.

The V and J genes are TRBV2 and TRBJ1-1; 7 bases align to TRBD1. Germline CDR1 SNHLY, CDR2 FYNNEI. There are 13 residues in the CDR3. The J segment lost 6 bases and the V segment lost 5 bases, leaving 6 bases of the junction unmatched. The CDR3 protein is CASSLGGRAEAFF. CDR3 bases: TGTGCCAGCAGTCTAGGGGGCCGGGCTGAAGCTTTCTTT.